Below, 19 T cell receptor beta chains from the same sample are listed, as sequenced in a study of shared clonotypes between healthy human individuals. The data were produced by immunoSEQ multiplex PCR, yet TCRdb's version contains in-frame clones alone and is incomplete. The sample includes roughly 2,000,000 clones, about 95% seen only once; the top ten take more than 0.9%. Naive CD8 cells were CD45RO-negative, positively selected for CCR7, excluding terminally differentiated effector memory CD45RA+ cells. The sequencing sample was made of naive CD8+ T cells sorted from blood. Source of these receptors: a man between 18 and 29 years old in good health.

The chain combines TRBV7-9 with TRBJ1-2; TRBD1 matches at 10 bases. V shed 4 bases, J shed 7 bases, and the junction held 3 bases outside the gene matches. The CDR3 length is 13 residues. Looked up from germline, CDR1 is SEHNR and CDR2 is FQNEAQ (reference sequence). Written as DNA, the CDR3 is TGTGCCAGCAGCTGGACAGGGGGGATTGGCTACACCTTC. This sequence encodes CASSWTGGIGYTF.

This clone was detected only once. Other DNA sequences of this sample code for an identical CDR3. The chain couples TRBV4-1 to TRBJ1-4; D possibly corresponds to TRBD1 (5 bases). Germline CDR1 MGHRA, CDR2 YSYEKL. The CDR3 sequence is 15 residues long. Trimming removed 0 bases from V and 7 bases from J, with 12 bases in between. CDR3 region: CASSQDRGGGEKLFF. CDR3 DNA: TGCGCCAGCAGCCAAGATCGGGGGGGAGGTGAAAAACTGTTTTTT.

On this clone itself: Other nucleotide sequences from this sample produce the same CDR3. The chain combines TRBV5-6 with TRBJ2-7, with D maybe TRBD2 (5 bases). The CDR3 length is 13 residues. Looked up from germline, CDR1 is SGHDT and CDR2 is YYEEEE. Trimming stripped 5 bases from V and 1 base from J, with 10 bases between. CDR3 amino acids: CASSPGSSYEQYF. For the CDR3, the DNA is TGTGCCAGCAGTCCGGGATCGTCCTACGAGCAGTACTTC.

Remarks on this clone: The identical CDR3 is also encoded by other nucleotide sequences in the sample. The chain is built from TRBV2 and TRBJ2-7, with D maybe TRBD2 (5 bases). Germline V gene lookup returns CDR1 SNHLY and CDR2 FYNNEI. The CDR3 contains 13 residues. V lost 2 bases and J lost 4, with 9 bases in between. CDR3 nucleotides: TGTGCCAGCAGTGAACTAGCACGGTACGAGCAGTACTTC. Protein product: CASSELARYEQYF.

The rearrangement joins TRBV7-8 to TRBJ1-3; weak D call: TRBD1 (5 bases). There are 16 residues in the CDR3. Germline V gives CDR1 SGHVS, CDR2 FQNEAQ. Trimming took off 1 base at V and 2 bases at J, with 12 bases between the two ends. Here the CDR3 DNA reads TGTGCCAGCAGCTTAGTCGGGGAAGGGGCTGGAAACACCATATATTTT. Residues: CASSLVGEGAGNTIYF.

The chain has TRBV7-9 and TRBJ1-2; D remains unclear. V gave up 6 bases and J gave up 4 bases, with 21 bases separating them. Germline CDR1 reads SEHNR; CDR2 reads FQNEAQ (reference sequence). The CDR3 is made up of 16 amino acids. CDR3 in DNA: TGTGCCAGCAGGGACCCACGGGATTTGGAGGGCTATGGCTACACCTTC. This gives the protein CASRDPRDLEGYGYTF.

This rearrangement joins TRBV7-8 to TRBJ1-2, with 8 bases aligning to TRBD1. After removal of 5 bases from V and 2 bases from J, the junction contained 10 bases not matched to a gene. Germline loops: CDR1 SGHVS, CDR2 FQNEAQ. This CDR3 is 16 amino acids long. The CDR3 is CASSTSRGLGNYGYTF. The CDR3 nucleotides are TGTGCCAGCAGCACTAGCAGGGGGCTGGGGAACTATGGCTACACCTTC.

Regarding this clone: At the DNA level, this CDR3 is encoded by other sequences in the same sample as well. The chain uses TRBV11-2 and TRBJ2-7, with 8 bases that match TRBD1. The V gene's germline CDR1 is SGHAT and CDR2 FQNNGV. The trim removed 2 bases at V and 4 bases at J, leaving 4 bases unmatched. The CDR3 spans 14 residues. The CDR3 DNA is TGTGCCAGCAGCTTACGGCAGGGGGCTTACGAGCAGTACTTC. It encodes CASSLRQGAYEQYF. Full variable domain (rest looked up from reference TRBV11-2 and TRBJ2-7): EAGVAQSPRYKIIEKRQSVAFWCNPISGHATLYWYQQILGQGPKLLIQFQNNGVVDDSQLPKDRFSAERLKGVDSTLKIQPAKLEDSAVYLCASSLRQGAYEQYFGPGTRLTVT.

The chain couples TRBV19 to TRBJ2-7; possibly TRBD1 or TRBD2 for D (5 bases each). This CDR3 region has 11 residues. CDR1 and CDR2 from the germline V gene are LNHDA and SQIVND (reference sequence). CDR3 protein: CATWGYYEQYF. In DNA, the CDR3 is TGTGCTACGTGGGGGTACTACGAGCAGTACTTC.

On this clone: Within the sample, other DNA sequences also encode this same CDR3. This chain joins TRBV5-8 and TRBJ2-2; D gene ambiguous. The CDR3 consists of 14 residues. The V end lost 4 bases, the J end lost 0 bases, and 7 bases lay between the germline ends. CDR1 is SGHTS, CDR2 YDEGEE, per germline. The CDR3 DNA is TGTGCCAGCAGCAGTACCCCGAACACCGGGGAGCTGTTTTTT. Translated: CASSSTPNTGELFF.

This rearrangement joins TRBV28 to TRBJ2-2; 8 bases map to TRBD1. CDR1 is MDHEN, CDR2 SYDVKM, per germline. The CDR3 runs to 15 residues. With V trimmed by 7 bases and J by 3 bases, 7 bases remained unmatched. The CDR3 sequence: CASTQGQGDTGELFF. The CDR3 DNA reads TGTGCCAGCACCCAAGGACAGGGAGACACCGGGGAGCTGTTTTTT.

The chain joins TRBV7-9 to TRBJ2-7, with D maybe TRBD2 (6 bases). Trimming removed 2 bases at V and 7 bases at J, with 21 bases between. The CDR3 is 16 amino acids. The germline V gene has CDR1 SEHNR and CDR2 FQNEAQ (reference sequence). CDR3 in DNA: TGTGCCAGCAGCTTACCTTCAGGGAGGACCCCTTGGGAGCAGTACTTC. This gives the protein CASSLPSGRTPWEQYF.

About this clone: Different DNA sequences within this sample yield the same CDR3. As DNA, the CDR3 is TGTGCCAGCAGCGACGGGACTAGCGGCTACGAGCAGTACTTC. Amino acids: CASSDGTSGYEQYF. The chain joins TRBV2 to TRBJ2-7, with 11 bases that match TRBD2. This CDR3 is 14 amino acids long. V lost 6 bases, J lost 3 bases, and 4 bases stayed unmatched. Germline V gene sequence: CDR1 SNHLY, CDR2 FYNNEI.

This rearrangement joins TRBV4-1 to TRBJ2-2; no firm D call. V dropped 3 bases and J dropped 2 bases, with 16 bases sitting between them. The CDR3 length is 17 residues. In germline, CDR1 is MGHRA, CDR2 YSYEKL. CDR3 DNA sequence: TGCGCCAGCAGCCAGGTTTTGGACGGACCCAACACCGGGGAGCTGTTTTTT. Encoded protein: CASSQVLDGPNTGELFF.

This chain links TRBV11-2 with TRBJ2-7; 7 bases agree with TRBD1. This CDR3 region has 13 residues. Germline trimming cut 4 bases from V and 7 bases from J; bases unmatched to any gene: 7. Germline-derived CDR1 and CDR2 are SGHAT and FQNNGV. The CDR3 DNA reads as TGTGCCAGCAGCTCGACAGGGTCGGGGGAGCAGTACTTC. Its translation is CASSSTGSGEQYF.

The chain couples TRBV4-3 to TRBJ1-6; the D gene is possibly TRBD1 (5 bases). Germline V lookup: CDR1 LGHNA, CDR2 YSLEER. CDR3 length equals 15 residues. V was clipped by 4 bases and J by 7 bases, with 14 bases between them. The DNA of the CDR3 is TGCGCCAGCAGCCCAGAGGCAGGGCCAAATTCACCCCTCCACTTT. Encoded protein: CASSPEAGPNSPLHF.

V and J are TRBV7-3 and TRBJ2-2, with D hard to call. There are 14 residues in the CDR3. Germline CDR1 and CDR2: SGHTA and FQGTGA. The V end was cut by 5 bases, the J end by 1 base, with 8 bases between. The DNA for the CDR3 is TGTGCCAGCAGCCCAAGGTGGAACACCGGGGAGCTGTTTTTT. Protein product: CASSPRWNTGELFF.

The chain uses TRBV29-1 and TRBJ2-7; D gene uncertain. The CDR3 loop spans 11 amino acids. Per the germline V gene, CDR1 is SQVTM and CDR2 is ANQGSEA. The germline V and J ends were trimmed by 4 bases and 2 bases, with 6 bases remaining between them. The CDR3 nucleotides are TGCAGCGTTGGACCAACCTACGAGCAGTACTTC. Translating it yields CSVGPTYEQYF.

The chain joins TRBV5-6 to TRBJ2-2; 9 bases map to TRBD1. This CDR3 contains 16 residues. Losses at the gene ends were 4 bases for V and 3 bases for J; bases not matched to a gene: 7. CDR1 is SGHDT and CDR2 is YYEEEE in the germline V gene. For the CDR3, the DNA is TGTGCCAGCAGCGGGGCCGGGACAGGGTACACCGGGGAGCTGTTTTTT. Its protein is CASSGAGTGYTGELFF.